The present TCR beta chain was sequenced within a study of T cells in Graves' hyperthyroidism and ophthalmopathy. This clonotype has at least ten counts. The CDR3 consists of 15 residues. From germline, CDR1 is SGHAT and CDR2 FQNNGV. V lost 5 bases and J 2 bases, leaving 13 bases between the germline ends. Authors of the study amplified TCR beta CDR3 regions from RNA transcripts. Initially, a first-round RT-PCR of the TCR CDR3 employed the HTBI primer set. From the multiplex PCR reads, TCRdb called clonotypes with MiXCR, one entry per CDR3 protein. The sample comprises around 340,000 distinct CDR3 sequences, about a sixth of which are singletons, and around a third rests with the top ten. The PBMCs were taken from more than 8 ml of fresh peripheral blood.

The sequencing input was blood. The genes are TRBV11-2 and TRBJ1-5, with D hard to call. The receptor's source is a woman aged 25 to 39 with Graves' hyperthyroidism that later progressed to Graves' ophthalmopathy. The CDR3: CASSKDFAGNQPQHF. The CDR3 DNA follows: TGTGCCAGCAGCAAAGACTTCGCCGGCAATCAGCCCCAGCATTTT.